This entry is about one T cell receptor beta chain. The sample belongs to a study of cytomegalovirus exposure and HLA in healthy donors. This CDR3 is built from 14 residues. Germline CDR1 SGHKS, CDR2 YYEKEE (reference sequence). Germline trimming cut 2 bases from V and 7 bases from J; bases unmatched to any gene: 8. Some clones are missing from TCRdb's copy, which holds only in-frame ones; the method was immunoSEQ multiplex PCR. The table has 60,000 or so clones, roughly nine tenths seen once. Sequenced: PBMCs. This receptor was identified in a man younger than 35 in good health and CMV-seronegative. The chain recombines TRBV5-5 with TRBJ1-2; 7 bases line up with TRBD1. CDR3 sequence (DNA): TGTGCCAGCAGCTTACAGGGCCAGGGGGGTGGCTACACCTTC. It yields the protein CASSLQGQGGGYTF.